This T cell receptor (beta chain) was recovered during a study of blood T cell repertoires in COVID-19. Authors' analysis steps: Estimated nucleated cell counts came from reference gene primer amplification. The repertoire was sequenced with immunoSEQ multiplex PCR; TCRdb's copy has only in-frame clones and lacks some. The V and J calls and clone size come from that table; D and trimming were worked out from the DNA. The sample holds some 80,000 clones; 91% are singletons and the top ten take approximately 2.8%. Trimming pared 2 bases from V and 7 bases from J, leaving 12 bases between. There are 13 residues in the CDR3.

Specimen: peripheral blood. The receptor was isolated from a middle-aged man with COVID-19, enrolled during active disease. The chain carries TRBV5-3 and TRBJ1-1, with D tentatively TRBD1 (6 bases). TRBV5-3 is labeled an ORF, and its function is uncertain. Here the CDR3 reads CARSFRTELEAFF. The CDR3, as DNA: TGTGCCAGAAGCTTTCGGACAGAACTTGAAGCTTTCTTT.